The 19 T cell receptor beta chains listed next were all sequenced from one sample in a study of cytomegalovirus exposure and HLA in healthy donors. The PCR made use of 60 Vbeta and 13 Jbeta primers. Produced via immunoSEQ multiplex PCR; TCRdb's table is partial and in-frame only. The data contain approximately 180,000 clones, approximately 82% of them seen just once; the ten biggest clones take up 1.7%. The sample comprised PBMCs. All receptors derive from a woman between 18 and 30 years old in good health and CMV-seronegative.

This clone was counted a single time. The chain recombines TRBV25-1 with TRBJ2-7; tentatively, D is TRBD1 (5 bases). Germline assignment: CDR1 MGHDK and CDR2 SYGVNS. V was trimmed by 4 bases and J by 6 bases, leaving 13 bases between them. This CDR3 spans 13 amino acids. CDR3 loop: CASSADQGPEQYV. CDR3 DNA sequence: TGTGCCAGCAGTGCCGACCAGGGTCCCGAGCAGTACGTC.

J is TRBJ2-7 and V is TRBV30; 13 positions agree with TRBD2. The CDR3 is 16 residues long. Germline V gene lookup returns CDR1 GTSNPN and CDR2 SVGIG (reference sequence). V shed 2 bases, J shed 3 bases, and the junction held 7 bases outside the gene matches. The chain's CDR3 is CAWSPGTSGALYEQYF. In nucleotides, the CDR3 is TGTGCCTGGAGTCCCGGGACTAGCGGGGCCCTCTACGAGCAGTACTTC.

V usage is TRBV6-6 and J usage is TRBJ1-1, with 7 bases matching TRBD1. Trimming took 6 bases from V and 1 from J; bases not matched to a gene: 11. This CDR3 comprises 16 residues. Germline V CDR1 and CDR2: MNHNY, SVGAGI (reference sequence). The CDR3 region is CASSPLEGAENTEAFF. In nucleotides, the CDR3 is TGTGCCAGCAGCCCTTTGGAGGGGGCTGAGAACACTGAAGCTTTCTTT.

The V and J genes are TRBV2 and TRBJ2-7; TRBD2 is a possible D gene (6 bases). The CDR3 length is 13 residues. The V end was cut by 5 bases, the J end by 0 bases, with 8 bases between. Germline assignment: CDR1 SNHLY and CDR2 FYNNEI. CDR3 coding DNA: TGTGCCAGCAGTATAGCGGACTCCTACGAGCAGTACTTC. It is translated as CASSIADSYEQYF.

The genes are TRBV5-1 and TRBJ2-1; D is possibly TRBD1 (6 bases). Germline V CDR1 and CDR2: SGHRS, YFSETQ. V was cut by 4 bases and J by 1 base, with 12 bases left in between. The CDR3 runs to 15 residues. CDR3 in amino acids: CASSPAGVSYNEQFF. CDR3 sequence (DNA): TGCGCCAGCAGCCCCGCAGGGGTTTCCTACAATGAGCAGTTCTTC. Full variable domain (remainder filled in from reference TRBV5-1 and TRBJ2-1): KAGVTQTPRYLIKTRGQQVTLSCSPISGHRSVSWYQQTPGQGLQFLFEYFSETQRNKGNFPGRFSGRQFSNSRSEMNVSTLELGDSALYLCASSPAGVSYNEQFFGPGTRLTVL.

The rearrangement links TRBV2 to TRBJ1-3; D may be TRBD1 (6 bases). Germline CDR1 and CDR2: SNHLY and FYNNEI. This CDR3 is 14 amino acids long. V gave up 5 bases and J gave up 2 bases, with 10 bases separating them. CDR3 region: CASSPRTAGNTIYF. The CDR3 nucleotides are TGTGCCAGCAGTCCAAGGACAGCTGGAAACACCATATATTTT.

This sequence joins TRBV9 and TRBJ1-6; TRBD1 agrees at 7 bases. Trimming took 2 bases from V and 7 from J; bases not matched to a gene: 6. The germline V gene has CDR1 SGDLS and CDR2 YYNGEE. This CDR3 region has 15 residues. CDR3 sequence (DNA): TGTGCCAGCAGCGTTAGTCCAGGGGGAAATTCACCCCTCCACTTT. Its translation: CASSVSPGGNSPLHF.

V is TRBV5-1 and J is TRBJ2-5; 9 positions match TRBD1. The J call may not be correct, given that the DNA end is closer to TRBJ2-7. Germline V gene data show CDR1 as SGHRS and CDR2 as YFSETQ. The CDR3 totals 13 residues. This CDR3 reads CASTGTGPYEQYF. The CDR3 DNA reads as TGCGCCAGCACCGGGACAGGGCCCTACGAGCAGTACTTC.

This sequence joins TRBV19 and TRBJ2-7; the D gene is possibly TRBD2 (6 bases). V was pared by 5 bases and J by 2 bases, with 16 bases between. The germline V gene has CDR1 LNHDA and CDR2 SQIVND (reference sequence). This CDR3 is 15 amino acids long. The CDR3 protein is CASSSPAPGAYEQYF. DNA of the CDR3: TGTGCCAGTAGTTCGCCCGCACCGGGAGCCTACGAGCAGTACTTC.

The chain has TRBV9 and TRBJ2-7; D is unresolved. The CDR3 consists of 12 residues. Trimming removed 2 bases from V and 7 bases from J, with 10 bases in between. Germline CDR1 SGDLS, CDR2 YYNGEE. The CDR3: CASSVYPGEQYF. Written as DNA, the CDR3 is TGTGCCAGCAGCGTGTACCCCGGGGAGCAGTACTTC.

The chain links TRBV18 to TRBJ2-3; 7 nucleotides agree with TRBD2. This CDR3 spans 14 amino acids. The V gene's germline CDR1 is KGHSH and CDR2 LQKENI. The ends lost 3 bases at V and 2 bases at J; junction bases unmatched: 2. The CDR3 nucleotides are TGTGCCAGCTCACCGAGCGGGGTCACAGATACGCAGTATTTT. It specifies CASSPSGVTDTQYF.

The chain links TRBV7-2 to TRBJ2-7, with a possible D match to TRBD2 (5 bases). The CDR3 has 14 amino acids. CDR1 is SGHTA and CDR2 is FQGNSA in the germline V gene. Trimming pared 1 base from V and 4 bases from J, leaving 11 bases between. In nucleotides, the CDR3 is TGTGCCAGCAGCTTAGAGGGAGTTGGATACGAGCAGTACGTC. It encodes CASSLEGVGYEQYV.

The rearrangement joins TRBV4-3 to TRBJ1-5, with no clear D. Trimming took off 1 base at V and 7 bases at J, with 8 bases between the two ends. Per the germline V gene, CDR1 is LGHNA and CDR2 is YSLEER. This CDR3 spans 13 amino acids. The CDR3 DNA follows: TGCGCCAGCAGCCAAGGTCCAGGACAGCCCCAGCATTTT. Translated: CASSQGPGQPQHF.

V and J are TRBV5-6 and TRBJ1-1; D possibly corresponds to TRBD1 (5 bases). Germline-derived CDR1 and CDR2 are SGHDT and YYEEEE. There are 14 residues in the CDR3. The V gene lost 6 bases and the J gene lost 0 bases, with 12 bases spanning the gap. The CDR3 loop is CASTQAWMNTEAFF. Written as DNA, the CDR3 is TGTGCCAGCACACAGGCCTGGATGAACACTGAAGCTTTCTTT.

The chain joins TRBV19 to TRBJ2-1; TRBD2 agrees at 8 bases. Trimming cost V 3 bases and J 0 bases; bases outside gene matches: 1. Germline-derived CDR1 and CDR2 are LNHDA and SQIVND (reference sequence). The CDR3 has 15 residues. The CDR3 loop reads CASSMSGSSYNEQFF. CDR3 DNA sequence: TGTGCCAGTAGTATGAGCGGGAGCTCCTACAATGAGCAGTTCTTC.

The rearrangement joins TRBV15 to TRBJ1-5; D uncertain. In germline, CDR1 is LNHNV, CDR2 YYDKDF (reference sequence). V was shortened by 5 bases and J by 7 bases, with 9 bases between the two germline ends. This CDR3 region has 12 residues. In DNA, the CDR3 is TGTGCCACCAGCCAGGATAACCAGCCCCAGCATTTT. Protein: CATSQDNQPQHF.

The chain has TRBV5-1 and TRBJ1-1; D perhaps matches TRBD1 (5 bases). The length of the CDR3 is 15 residues. CDR1 is SGHRS, CDR2 YFSETQ, per germline. V was pared by 4 bases and J by 4 bases, with 17 bases between. CDR3 loop: CASSGADIFSTEAFF. The CDR3 nucleotides read TGCGCCAGCAGCGGGGCTGACATCTTTAGCACTGAAGCTTTCTTT.

In this sample, this clone turned up once. The chain uses TRBV7-7 and TRBJ2-1; maybe TRBD1 (7 bases). The CDR3 sequence is 14 residues long. The V end was cut by 5 bases, the J end by 7 bases, with 15 bases between. The germline V gene has CDR1 SSHAT and CDR2 FNYEAQ (reference sequence). The CDR3 DNA sequence: TGTGCCAGCAGCCTACAACCAGGGGGGAATGAGCAGTTCTTC. This codes for CASSLQPGGNEQFF.

The chain has TRBV6-5 and TRBJ2-5; 7 bases fit TRBD2. The V gene end was trimmed by 5 bases and the J gene end by 4 bases; junction bases not matched to a gene: 7. In germline, CDR1 is MNHEY, CDR2 SVGAGI. The CDR3 sequence is 14 residues long. The CDR3 reads CASSRAGARETQYF. The DNA of the CDR3 is TGTGCCAGCAGTCGTGCGGGAGCGCGAGAGACCCAGTACTTC.